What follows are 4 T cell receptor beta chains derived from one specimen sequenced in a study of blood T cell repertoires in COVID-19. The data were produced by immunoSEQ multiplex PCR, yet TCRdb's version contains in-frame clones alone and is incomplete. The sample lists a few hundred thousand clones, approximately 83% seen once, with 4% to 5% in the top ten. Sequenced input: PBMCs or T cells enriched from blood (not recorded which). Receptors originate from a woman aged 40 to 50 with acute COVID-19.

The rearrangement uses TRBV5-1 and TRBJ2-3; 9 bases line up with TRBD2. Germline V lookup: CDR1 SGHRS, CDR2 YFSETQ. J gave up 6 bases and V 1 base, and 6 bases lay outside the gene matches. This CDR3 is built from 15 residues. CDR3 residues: CASSLPSGASDTQYF. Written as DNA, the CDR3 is TGCGCCAGCAGCTTGCCTAGCGGGGCCTCCGATACGCAGTATTTT.

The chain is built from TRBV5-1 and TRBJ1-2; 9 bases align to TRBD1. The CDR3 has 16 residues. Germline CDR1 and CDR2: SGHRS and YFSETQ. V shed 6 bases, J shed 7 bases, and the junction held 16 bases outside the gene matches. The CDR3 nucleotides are TGCGCCAGCACCTTCGATTCGACAGGGGGTGCGGGTGGCTACACCTTC. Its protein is CASTFDSTGGAGGYTF.

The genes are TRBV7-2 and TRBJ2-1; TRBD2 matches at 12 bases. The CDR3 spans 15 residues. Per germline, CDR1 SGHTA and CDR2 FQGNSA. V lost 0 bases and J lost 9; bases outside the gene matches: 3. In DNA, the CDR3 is TGTGCCAGCAGCTTAGCGCTGACTAGCGGGAGTGAGCAGTTCTTC. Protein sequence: CASSLALTSGSEQFF. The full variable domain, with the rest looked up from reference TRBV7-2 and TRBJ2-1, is GAGVSQSPSNKVTEKGKDVELRCDPISGHTALYWYRQSLGQGLEFLIYFQGNSAPDKSGLPSDRFSAERTGGSVSTLTIQRTQQEDSAVYLCASSLALTSGSEQFFGPGTRLTVL.

CDR3 DNA: TGTGCCAGCACCTCGACAGGGGTCTACAATGAGCAGTTCTTC. The encoded protein is CASTSTGVYNEQFF. V is TRBV6-6 and J is TRBJ2-1; 8 bases map to TRBD1. CDR3 size: 14 residues. With V trimmed by 7 bases and J by 3 bases, 5 bases remained unmatched. Looked up from germline, CDR1 is MNHNY and CDR2 is SVGAGI (reference sequence).